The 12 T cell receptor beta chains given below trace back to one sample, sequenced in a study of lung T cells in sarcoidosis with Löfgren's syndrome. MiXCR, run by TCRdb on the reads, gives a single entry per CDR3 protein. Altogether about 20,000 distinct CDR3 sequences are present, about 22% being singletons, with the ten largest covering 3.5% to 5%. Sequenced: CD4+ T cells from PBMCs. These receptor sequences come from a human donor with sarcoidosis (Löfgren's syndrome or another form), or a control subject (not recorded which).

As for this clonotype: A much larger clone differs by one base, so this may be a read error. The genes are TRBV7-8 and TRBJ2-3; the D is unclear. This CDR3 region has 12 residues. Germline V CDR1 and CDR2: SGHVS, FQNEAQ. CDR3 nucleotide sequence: TGTACCAGCAGCTTAACGGCAGATACGCAGTATTTT. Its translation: CTSSLTADTQYF.

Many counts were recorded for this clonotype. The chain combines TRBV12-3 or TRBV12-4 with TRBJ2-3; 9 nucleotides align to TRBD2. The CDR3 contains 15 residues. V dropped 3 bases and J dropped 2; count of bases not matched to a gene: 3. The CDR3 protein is CASSLRGGATDTQYF. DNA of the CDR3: TGTGCCAGCAGTTTGCGCGGGGGGGCCACAGATACGCAGTATTTT.

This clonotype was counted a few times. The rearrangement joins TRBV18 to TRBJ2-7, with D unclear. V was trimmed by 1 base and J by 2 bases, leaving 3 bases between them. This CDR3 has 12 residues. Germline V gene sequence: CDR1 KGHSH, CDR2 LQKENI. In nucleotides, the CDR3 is TGTGCCAGCTCACCACAAACCTACGAGCAGTACTTC. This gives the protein CASSPQTYEQYF.

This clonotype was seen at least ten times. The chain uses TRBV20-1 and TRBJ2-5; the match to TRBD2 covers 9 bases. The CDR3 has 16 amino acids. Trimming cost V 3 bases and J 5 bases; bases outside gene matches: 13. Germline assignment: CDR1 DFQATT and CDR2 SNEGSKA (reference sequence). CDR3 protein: CSASARSGGHGETQYF. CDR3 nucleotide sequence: TGCAGTGCTAGCGCCCGGAGCGGGGGGCATGGGGAGACCCAGTACTTC.

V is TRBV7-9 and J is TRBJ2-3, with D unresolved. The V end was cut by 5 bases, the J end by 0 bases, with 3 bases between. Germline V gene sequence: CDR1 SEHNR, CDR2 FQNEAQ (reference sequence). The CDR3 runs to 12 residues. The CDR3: CASSLSTDTQYF. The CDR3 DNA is TGTGCCAGCAGCCTGAGCACAGATACGCAGTATTTT.

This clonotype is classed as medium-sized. The CDR3 sequence: CASRGGGSNTGELFF. The DNA of the CDR3 is TGTGCCAGCAGGGGCGGGGGGTCCAACACCGGGGAGCTGTTTTTT. This chain connects TRBV6-1 to TRBJ2-2; TRBD2 aligns across 8 bases. CDR3 length: 15 amino acids. With 6 bases clipped from V and 2 bases from J, the junction kept 5 bases outside the gene matches. CDR1 and CDR2 from the germline V gene are MNHNS and SASEGT.

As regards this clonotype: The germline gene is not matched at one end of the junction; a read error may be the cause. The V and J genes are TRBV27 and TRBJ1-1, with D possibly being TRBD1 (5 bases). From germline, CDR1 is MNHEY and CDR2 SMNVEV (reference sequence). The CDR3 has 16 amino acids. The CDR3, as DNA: TGTGCCATCAGTTTACAAACAGGTACCCTCAACACTGGAGCTTTCTTT. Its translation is CAISLQTGTLNTGAFF.

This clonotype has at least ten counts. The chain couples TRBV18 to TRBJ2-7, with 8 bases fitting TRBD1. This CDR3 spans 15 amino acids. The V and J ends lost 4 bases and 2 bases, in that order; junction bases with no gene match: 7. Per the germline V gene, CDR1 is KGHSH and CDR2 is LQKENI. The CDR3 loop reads CASSLDRGSPYEQYF. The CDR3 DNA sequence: TGTGCCAGCTCACTTGACAGGGGCTCTCCCTACGAGCAGTACTTC.

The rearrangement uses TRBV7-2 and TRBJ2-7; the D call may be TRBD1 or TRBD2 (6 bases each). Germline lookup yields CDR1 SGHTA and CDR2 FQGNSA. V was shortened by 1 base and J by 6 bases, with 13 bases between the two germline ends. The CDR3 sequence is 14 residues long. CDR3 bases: TGTGCCAGCAGCTTAGGGGGGGCGCCGTGCGAGCAGTACTTC. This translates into CASSLGGAPCEQYF. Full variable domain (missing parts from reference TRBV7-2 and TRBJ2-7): GAGVSQSPSNKVTEKGKDVELRCDPISGHTALYWYRQSLGQGLEFLIYFQGNSAPDKSGLPSDRFSAERTGGSVSTLTIQRTQQEDSAVYLCASSLGGAPCEQYFGPGTRLTVT.

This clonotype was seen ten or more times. The CDR3 coding sequence is TGTGCCAGCAGGCTAGGGAAATCTTATGGCTACACCTTC. Its protein is CASRLGKSYGYTF. The V call is TRBV12-3 or TRBV12-4, the J call TRBJ1-2; D is ambiguous. V lost 6 bases and J lost 5, with 13 bases in between. The CDR3 is 13 amino acids.

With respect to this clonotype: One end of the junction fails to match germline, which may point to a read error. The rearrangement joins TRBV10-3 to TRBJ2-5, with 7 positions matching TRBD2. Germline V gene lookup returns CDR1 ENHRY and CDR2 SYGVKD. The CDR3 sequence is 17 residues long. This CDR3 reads CAINEPKAAGVQGTQYF. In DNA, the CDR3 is TGTGCCATCAATGAGCCAAAGGCGGCGGGGGTCCAAGGGACCCAGTACTTC.

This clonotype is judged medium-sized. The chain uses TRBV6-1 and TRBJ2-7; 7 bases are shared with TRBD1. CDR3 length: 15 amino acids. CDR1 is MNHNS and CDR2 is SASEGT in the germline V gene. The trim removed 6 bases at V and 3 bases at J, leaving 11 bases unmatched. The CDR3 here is CASRYLRGLVYEQYF. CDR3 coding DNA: TGTGCCAGCAGGTATCTAAGGGGGCTGGTCTACGAGCAGTACTTC.